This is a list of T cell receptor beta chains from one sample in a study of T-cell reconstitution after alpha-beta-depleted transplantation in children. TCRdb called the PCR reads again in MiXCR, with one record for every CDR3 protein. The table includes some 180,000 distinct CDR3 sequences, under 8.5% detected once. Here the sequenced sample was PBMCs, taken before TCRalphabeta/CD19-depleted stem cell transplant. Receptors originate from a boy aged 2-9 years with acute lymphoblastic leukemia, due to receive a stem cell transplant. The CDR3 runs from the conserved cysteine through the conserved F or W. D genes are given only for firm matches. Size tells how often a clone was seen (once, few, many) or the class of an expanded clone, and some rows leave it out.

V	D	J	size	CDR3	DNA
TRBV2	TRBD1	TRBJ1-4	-	CASSQAGTGVEKLFF	TGTGCCAGCAGCCAAGCCGGGACAGGGGTTGAAAAACTGTTTTTT
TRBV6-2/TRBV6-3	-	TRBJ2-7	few	CASSATEFPSYEQYF	TGTGCCAGCAGTGCGACCGAATTCCCCTCCTACGAGCAGTACTTC
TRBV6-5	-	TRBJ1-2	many	CASSRTASYGYTF	TGTGCCAGCAGTAGGACAGCCAGCTATGGCTACACCTTC
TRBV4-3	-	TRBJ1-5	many	CASSQGGTSNQPQHF	TGCGCCAGCAGCCAAGGGGGGACAAGCAATCAGCCCCAGCATTTT
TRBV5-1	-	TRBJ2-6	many	CASSPGRGVGANVLTF	TGCGCCAGCAGCCCAGGTAGAGGCGTTGGGGCCAACGTCCTGACTTTC
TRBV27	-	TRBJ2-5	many	CASSLVPSGPQETQYF	TGTGCCAGCAGTTTAGTTCCCTCCGGGCCTCAAGAGACCCAGTACTTC
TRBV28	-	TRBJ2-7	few	CASSPDLDSYEQYF	TGTGCCAGCAGTCCGGACCTCGACTCCTACGAGCAGTACTTC
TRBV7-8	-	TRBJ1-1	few	CASSLARRGTEAFF	TGTGCCAGCAGCTTAGCGCGACGCGGCACTGAAGCTTTCTTT
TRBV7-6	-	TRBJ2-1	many	CASSLGYSVSYNEQFF	TGTGCCAGCAGCTTAGGGTACTCGGTCTCCTACAATGAGCAGTTCTTC
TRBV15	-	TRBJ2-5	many	CATSRLTEKETQYF	TGTGCCACCAGCAGATTGACAGAGAAAGAGACCCAGTACTTC
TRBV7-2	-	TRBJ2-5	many	CASSSDRSQETQYF	TGTGCCAGCAGCTCAGACAGAAGCCAAGAGACCCAGTACTTC
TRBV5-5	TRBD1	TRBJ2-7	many	CASSLTVGTGFDEQYF	TGTGCCAGCAGCTTGACGGTCGGGACAGGGTTCGACGAGCAGTACTTC
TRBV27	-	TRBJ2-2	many	CASSSGELFF	TGTGCCAGCAGTTCCGGGGAGCTGTTTTTT
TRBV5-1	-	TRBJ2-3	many	CASSLSGSAQGTQYF	TGCGCCAGCAGCTTAAGCGGATCAGCACAGGGTACGCAGTATTTT
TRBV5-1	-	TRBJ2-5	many	CASSGTQYF	TGCGCCAGCAGCGGGACCCAGTACTTC
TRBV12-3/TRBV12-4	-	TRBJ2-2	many	CASELAPGTGELFF	TGTGCCAGCGAGCTAGCCCCGGGCACCGGGGAGCTGTTTTTT
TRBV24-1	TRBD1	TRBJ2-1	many	CATSGFKGQGEANEQFF	TGTGCCACCAGTGGCTTCAAGGGACAGGGAGAGGCCAATGAGCAGTTCTTC
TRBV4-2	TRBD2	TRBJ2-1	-	CASSQEVAGAGQFF	TGTGCCAGCAGCCAAGAGGTAGCGGGTGCCGGACAGTTCTTC
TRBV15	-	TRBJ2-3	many	CATSRDKSADTQYF	TGTGCCACCAGCAGAGATAAAAGCGCAGATACGCAGTATTTT
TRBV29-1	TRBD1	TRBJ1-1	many	CSVDTGDTEAFF	TGCAGCGTAGATACAGGGGACACTGAAGCTTTCTTT
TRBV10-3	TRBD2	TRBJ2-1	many	CAIKEAGTSREQFF	TGTGCCATCAAGGAAGCAGGGACTAGCCGGGAGCAGTTCTTC
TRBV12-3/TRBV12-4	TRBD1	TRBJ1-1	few	CASSPEDRGEGNTEAFF	TGTGCCAGCAGTCCCGAGGACAGGGGGGAGGGGAACACTGAAGCTTTCTTT
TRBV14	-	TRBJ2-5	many	CASSQGVRGSTRPTQYF	TGTGCCAGCAGCCAAGGGGTTAGGGGCTCGACTAGGCCCACCCAGTACTTC
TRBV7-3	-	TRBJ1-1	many	CASSSMNTEAFF	TGTGCCAGCAGCTCAATGAACACTGAAGCTTTCTTT
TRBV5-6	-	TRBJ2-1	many	CASALPGGNYNEQFF	TGTGCCAGCGCCCTTCCGGGCGGGAATTACAATGAGCAGTTCTTC
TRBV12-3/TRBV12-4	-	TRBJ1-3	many	CASRPGSAYDGNTIYF	TGTGCCAGCCGGCCTGGCAGCGCTTACGATGGAAACACCATATATTTT
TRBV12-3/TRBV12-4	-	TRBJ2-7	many	CASSFGLSYEQYF	TGTGCCAGCAGTTTCGGTCTCTCCTACGAGCAGTACTTC
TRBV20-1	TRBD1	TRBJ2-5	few	CSVPNTGEETQYF	TGCAGTGTACCGAACACAGGGGAAGAGACCCAGTACTTC
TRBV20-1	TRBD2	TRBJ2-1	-	CSASGREKAFEQFF	TGCAGTGCTAGTGGGCGGGAGAAGGCGTTTGAGCAGTTCTTC
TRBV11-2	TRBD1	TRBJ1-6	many	CASSLVGQTNSPLHF	TGTGCCAGCAGCTTAGTGGGACAGACGAATTCACCCCTCCACTTT
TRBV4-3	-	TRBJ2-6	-	CASSHVIGGGSSGANVLTF	TGCGCCAGCAGCCACGTCATCGGGGGTGGGAGCTCTGGGGCCAACGTCCTGACTTTC
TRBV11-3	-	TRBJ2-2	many	CASNLHSGNTGELFF	TGTGCCAGCAACCTACACTCAGGCAACACCGGGGAGCTGTTTTTT
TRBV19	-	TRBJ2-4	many	CASSIEGMGNIQYF	TGTGCCAGTAGTATCGAGGGGATGGGTAACATTCAGTACTTC
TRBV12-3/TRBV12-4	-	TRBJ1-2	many	CASSPGRNYGYTF	TGTGCCAGCAGTCCCGGGAGAAACTATGGCTACACCTTC
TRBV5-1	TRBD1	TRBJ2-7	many	CASSRQGSYEQYF	TGCGCCAGCAGTAGACAGGGATCCTACGAGCAGTACTTC
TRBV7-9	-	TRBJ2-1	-	CASRPGPSSYNEQFF	TGTGCCAGCAGACCCGGGCCAAGCTCCTACAATGAGCAGTTCTTC
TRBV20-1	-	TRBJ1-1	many	CSAPDTNTEAFF	TGCAGTGCCCCGGACACAAACACTGAAGCTTTCTTT
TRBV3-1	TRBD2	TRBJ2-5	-	CASSQAGLAGLETQYF	TGTGCCAGCAGCCAAGCCGGACTAGCGGGGCTAGAGACCCAGTACTTC
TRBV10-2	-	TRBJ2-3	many	CASSERTDTQYF	TGCGCCAGCAGTGAAAGGACAGATACGCAGTATTTT
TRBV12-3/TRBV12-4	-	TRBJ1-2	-	CASSFSGAHGYTF	TGTGCCAGCAGTTTTTCAGGGGCGCACGGCTACACCTTC
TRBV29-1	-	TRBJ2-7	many	CSVEGNSLYEQYF	TGCAGCGTTGAAGGTAACTCCCTCTACGAGCAGTACTTC
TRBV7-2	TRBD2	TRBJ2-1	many	CASSLWGRRGEQFF	TGTGCCAGCAGCTTATGGGGGAGGCGGGGGGAGCAGTTCTTC
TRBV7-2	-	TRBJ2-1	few	CASSKNRRDEQFF	TGTGCCAGCAGCAAAAACCGGCGGGATGAGCAGTTCTTC
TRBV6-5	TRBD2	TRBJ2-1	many	CASSYSGLAGVYNEQFF	TGCGCCAGCAGCTATTCGGGACTAGCGGGAGTCTACAATGAGCAGTTCTTC
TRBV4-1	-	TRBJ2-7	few	CASSQLDTGLTYEQYF	TGCGCCAGCAGCCAACTGGACACAGGGCTGACCTACGAGCAGTACTTC
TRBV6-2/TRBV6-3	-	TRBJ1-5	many	CASSYSTAPYSNQPQHF	TGTGCCAGCAGTTACTCGACAGCACCATATAGCAATCAGCCCCAGCATTTT
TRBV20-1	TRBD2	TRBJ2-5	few	CSARDPGGLAGDQETQYF	TGCAGTGCTAGAGACCCGGGGGGGCTAGCGGGAGACCAAGAGACCCAGTACTTC
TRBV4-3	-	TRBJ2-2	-	CASSPRPRSGELFF	TGCGCCAGCAGCCCTCGACCCCGCTCCGGGGAGCTGTTTTTT
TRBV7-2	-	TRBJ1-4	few	CASGGGVNEKLFF	TGTGCCAGCGGCGGCGGGGTTAATGAAAAACTGTTTTTT
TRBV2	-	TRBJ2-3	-	CASSDARPIYTQYF	TGTGCCAGCAGTGATGCTCGACCTATCTATACGCAGTATTTT
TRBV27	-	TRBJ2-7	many	CASSPTPGKVGEQYF	TGTGCCAGCAGTCCTACCCCCGGAAAAGTTGGCGAGCAGTACTTC
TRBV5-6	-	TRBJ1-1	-	CASSLAAGAAFF	TGTGCCAGCAGCTTGGCCGCGGGGGCAGCTTTCTTT